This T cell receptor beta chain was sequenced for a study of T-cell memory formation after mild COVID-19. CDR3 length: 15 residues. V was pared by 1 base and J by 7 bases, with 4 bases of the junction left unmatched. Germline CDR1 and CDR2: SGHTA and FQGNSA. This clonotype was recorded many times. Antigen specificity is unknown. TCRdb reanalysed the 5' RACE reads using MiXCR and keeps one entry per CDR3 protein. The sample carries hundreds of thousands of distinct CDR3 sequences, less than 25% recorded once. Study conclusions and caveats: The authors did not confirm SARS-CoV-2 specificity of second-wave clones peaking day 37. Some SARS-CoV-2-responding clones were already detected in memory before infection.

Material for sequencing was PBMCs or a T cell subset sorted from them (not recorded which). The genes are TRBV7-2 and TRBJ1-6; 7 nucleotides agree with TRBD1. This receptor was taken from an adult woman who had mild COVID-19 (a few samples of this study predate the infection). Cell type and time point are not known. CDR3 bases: TGTGCCAGCAGCTTAGGACAGGGCACCAATTCACCCCTCCACTTT. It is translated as CASSLGQGTNSPLHF.